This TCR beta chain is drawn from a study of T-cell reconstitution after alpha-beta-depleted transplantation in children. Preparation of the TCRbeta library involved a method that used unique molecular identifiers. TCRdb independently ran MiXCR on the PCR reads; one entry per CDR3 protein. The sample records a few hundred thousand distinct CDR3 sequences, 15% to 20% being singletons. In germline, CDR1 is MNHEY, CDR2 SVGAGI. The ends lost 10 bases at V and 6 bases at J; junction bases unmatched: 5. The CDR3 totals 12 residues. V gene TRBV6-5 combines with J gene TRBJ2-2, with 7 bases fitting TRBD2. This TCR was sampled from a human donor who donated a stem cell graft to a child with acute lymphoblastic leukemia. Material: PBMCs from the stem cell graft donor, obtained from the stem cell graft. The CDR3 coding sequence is TGTGCCACCTCGCGGGAGCCCGGGGAGCTGTTTTTT. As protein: CATSREPGELFF.